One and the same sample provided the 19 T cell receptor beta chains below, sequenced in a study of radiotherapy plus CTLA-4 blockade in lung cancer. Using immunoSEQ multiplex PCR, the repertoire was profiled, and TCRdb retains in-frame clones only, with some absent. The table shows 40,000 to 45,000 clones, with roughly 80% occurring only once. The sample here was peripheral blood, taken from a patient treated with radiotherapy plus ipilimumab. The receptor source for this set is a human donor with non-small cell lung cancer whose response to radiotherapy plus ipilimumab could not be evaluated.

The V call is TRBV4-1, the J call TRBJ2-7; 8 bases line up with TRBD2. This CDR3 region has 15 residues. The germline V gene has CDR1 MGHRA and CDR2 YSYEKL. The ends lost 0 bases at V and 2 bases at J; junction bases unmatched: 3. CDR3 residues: CASSQETSETYEQYF. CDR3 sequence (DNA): TGCGCCAGCAGCCAAGAGACTAGCGAAACCTACGAGCAGTACTTC.

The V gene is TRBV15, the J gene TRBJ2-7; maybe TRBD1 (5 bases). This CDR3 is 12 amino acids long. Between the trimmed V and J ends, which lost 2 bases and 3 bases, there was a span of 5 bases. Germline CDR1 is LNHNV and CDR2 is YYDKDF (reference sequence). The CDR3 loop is CATSRQGYEQYF. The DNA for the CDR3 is TGTGCCACCAGCAGACAGGGCTACGAGCAGTACTTC.

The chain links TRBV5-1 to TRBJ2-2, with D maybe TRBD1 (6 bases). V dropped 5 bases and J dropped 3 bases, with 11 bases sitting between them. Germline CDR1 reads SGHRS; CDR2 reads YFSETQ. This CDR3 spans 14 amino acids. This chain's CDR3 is CASSGGLYTGELFF. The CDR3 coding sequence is TGCGCCAGCAGTGGGGGCCTATACACCGGGGAGCTGTTTTTT. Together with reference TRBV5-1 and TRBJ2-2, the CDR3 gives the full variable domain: KAGVTQTPRYLIKTRGQQVTLSCSPISGHRSVSWYQQTPGQGLQFLFEYFSETQRNKGNFPGRFSGRQFSNSRSEMNVSTLELGDSALYLCASSGGLYTGELFFGEGSRLTVL.

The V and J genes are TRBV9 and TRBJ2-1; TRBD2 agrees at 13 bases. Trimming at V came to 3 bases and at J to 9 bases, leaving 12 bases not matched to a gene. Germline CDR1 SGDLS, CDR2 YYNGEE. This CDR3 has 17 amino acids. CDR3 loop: CASSEITSGGAQGEQFF. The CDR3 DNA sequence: TGTGCCAGCAGCGAGATTACTAGCGGGGGGGCCCAGGGTGAGCAGTTCTTC.

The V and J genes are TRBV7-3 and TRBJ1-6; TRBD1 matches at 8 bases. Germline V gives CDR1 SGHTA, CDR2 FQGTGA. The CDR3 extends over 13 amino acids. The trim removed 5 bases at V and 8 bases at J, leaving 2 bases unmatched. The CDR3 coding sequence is TGTGCCAGCAGCGTGACAGGGGATTCACCCCTCCACTTT. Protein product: CASSVTGDSPLHF.

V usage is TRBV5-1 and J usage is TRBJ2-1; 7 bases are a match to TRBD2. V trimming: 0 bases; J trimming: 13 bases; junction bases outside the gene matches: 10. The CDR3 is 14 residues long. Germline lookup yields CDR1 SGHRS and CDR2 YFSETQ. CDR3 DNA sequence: TGCGCCAGCAGCTTGGCCGTTGGGACTACAATACAGTTCTTC. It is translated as CASSLAVGTTIQFF.

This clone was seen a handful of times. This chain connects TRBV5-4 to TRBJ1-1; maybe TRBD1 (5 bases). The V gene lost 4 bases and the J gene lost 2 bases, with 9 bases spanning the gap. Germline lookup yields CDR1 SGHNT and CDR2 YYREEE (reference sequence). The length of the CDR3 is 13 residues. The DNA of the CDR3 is TGTGCCAGCAGCCGCAGGGATAACACTGAAGCTTTCTTT. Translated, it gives CASSRRDNTEAFF.

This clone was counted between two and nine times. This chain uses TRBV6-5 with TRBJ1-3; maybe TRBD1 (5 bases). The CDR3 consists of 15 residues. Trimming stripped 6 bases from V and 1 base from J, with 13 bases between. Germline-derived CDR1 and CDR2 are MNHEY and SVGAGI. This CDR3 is CASRPSRVSGNTIYF. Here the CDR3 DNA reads TGTGCCAGCAGACCCAGCAGGGTTTCTGGAAACACCATATATTTT.

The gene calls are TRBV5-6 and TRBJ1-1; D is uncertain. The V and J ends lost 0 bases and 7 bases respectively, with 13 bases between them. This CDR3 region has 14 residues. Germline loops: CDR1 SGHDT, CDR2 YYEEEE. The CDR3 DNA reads TGTGCCAGCAGCTTGGAAACCCCCGGCGGTGAAGCTTTCTTT. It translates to CASSLETPGGEAFF. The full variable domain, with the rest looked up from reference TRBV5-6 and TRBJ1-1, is DAGVTQSPTHLIKTRGQQVTLRCSPKSGHDTVSWYQQALGQGPQFIFQYYEEEERQRGNFPDRFSGHQFPNYSSELNVNALLLGDSALYLCASSLETPGGEAFFGQGTRLTVV.

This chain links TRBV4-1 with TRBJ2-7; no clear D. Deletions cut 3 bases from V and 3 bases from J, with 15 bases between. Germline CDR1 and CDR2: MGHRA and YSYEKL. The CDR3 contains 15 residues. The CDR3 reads CASSHPGGGNYEQYF. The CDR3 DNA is TGCGCCAGCAGCCATCCCGGCGGCGGAAACTACGAGCAGTACTTC.

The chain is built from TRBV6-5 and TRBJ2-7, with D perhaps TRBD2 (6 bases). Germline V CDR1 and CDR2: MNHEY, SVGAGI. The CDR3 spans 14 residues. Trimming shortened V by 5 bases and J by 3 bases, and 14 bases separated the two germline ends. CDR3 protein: CASSRGLINYEQYF. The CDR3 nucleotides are TGTGCCAGCAGTAGGGGACTCATAAACTACGAGCAGTACTTC.

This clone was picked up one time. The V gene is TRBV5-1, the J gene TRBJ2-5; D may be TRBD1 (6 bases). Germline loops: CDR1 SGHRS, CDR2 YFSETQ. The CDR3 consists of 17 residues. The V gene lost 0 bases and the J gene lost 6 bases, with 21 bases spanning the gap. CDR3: CASSLEARTDPAKTQYF. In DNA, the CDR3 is TGCGCCAGCAGCTTGGAAGCTCGGACAGACCCTGCTAAGACCCAGTACTTC.

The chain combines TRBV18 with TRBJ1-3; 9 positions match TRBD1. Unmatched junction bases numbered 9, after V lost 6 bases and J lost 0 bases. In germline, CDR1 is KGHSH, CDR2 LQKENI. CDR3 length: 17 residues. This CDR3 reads CASSQPGTGISGNTIYF. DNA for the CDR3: TGTGCCAGCTCGCAGCCCGGGACAGGGATCTCTGGAAACACCATATATTTT.

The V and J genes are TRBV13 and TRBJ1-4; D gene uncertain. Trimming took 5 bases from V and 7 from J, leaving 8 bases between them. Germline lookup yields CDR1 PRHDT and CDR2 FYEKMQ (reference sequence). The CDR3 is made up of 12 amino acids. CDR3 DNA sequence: TGTGCCAGCAGCGTACTGCCTGAAAAACTGTTTTTT. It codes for CASSVLPEKLFF.

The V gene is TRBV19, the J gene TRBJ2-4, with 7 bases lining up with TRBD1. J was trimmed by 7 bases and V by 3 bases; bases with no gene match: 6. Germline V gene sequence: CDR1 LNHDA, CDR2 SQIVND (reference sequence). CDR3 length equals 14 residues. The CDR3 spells CASSIDRVGNIQYF. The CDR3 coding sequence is TGTGCCAGTAGTATCGACAGGGTGGGGAACATTCAGTACTTC.

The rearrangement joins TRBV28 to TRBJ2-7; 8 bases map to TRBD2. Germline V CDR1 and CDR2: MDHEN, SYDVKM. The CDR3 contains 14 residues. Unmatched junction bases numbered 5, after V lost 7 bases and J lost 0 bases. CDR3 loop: CASNRGGASYEQYF. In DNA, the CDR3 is TGTGCCAGCAACCGGGGGGGGGCCTCCTACGAGCAGTACTTC.

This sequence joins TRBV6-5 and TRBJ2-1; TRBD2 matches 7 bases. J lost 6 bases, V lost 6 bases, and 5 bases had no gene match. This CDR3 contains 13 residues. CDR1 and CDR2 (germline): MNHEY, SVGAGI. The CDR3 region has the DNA TGTGCCAGCAGGGGAGGGGTAGTCAATGAGCAGTTCTTC. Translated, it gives CASRGGVVNEQFF.

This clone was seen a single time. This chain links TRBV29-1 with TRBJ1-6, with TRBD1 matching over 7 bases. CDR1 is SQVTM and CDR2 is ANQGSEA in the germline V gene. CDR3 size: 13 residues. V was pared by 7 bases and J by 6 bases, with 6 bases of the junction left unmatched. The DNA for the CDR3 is TGCAGCGCCGGGGGGGACAGTAATTCACCCCTCCACTTT. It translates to CSAGGDSNSPLHF.

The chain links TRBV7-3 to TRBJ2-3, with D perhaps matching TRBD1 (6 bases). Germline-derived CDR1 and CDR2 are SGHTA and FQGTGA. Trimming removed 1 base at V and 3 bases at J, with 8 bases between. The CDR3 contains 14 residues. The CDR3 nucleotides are TGTGCCAGCAGCTTAAGGCAGGGGACAGATACGCAGTATTTT. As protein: CASSLRQGTDTQYF.